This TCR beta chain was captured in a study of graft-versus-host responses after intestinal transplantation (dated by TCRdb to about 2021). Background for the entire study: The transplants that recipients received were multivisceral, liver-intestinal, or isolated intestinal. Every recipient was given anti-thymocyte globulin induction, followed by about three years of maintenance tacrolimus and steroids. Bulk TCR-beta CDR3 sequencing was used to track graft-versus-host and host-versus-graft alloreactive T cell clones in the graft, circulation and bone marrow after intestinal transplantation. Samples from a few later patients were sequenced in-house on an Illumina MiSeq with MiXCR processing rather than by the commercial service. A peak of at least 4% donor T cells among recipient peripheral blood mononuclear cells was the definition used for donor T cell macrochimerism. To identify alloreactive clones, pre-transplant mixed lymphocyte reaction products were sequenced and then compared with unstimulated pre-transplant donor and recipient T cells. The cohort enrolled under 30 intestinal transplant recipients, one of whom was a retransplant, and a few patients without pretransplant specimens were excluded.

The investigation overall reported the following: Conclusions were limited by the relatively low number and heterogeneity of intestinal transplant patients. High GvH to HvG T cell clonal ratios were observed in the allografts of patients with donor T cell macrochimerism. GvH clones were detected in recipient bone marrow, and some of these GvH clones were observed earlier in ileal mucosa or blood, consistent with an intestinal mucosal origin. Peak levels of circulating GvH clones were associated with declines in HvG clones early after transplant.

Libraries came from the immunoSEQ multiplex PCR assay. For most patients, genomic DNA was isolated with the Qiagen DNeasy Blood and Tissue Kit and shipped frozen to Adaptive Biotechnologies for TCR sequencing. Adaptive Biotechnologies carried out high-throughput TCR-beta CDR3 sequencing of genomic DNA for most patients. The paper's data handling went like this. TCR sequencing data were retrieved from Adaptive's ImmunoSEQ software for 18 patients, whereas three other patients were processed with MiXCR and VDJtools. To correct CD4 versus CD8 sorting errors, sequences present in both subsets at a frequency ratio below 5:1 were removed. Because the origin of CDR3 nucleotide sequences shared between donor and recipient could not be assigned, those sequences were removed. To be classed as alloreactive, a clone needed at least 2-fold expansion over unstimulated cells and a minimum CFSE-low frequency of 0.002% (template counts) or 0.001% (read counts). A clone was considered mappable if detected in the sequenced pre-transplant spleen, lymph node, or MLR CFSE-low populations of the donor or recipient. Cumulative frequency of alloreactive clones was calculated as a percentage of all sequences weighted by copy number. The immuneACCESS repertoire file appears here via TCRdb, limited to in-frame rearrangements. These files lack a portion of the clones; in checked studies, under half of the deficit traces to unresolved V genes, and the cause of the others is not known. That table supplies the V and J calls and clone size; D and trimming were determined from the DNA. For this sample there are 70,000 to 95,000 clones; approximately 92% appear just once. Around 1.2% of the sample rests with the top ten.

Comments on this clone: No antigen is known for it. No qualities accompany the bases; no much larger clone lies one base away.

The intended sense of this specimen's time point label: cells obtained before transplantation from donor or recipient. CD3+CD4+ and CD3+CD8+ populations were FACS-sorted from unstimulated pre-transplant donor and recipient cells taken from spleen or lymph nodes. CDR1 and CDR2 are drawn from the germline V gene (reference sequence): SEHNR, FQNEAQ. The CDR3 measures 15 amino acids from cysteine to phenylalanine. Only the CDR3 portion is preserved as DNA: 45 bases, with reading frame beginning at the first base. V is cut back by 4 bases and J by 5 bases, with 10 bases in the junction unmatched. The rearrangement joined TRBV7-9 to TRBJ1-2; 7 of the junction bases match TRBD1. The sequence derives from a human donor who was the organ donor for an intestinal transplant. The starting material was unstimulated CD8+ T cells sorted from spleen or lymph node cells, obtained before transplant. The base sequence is TGTGCCAGCAGCTACGGAGACAGGGTCCCGTATGGCTACACCTTC. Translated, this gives CASSYGDRVPYGYTF. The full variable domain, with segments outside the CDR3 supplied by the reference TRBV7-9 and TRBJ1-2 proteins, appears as DTGVSQNPRHKITKRGQNVTFRCDPISEHNRLYWYRQTLGQGPEFLTYFQNEAQLEKSRLLSDRFSAERPKGSFSTLEIQRTEQGDSAMYLCASSYGDRVPYGYTFGSGTRLTVV.